This paragraph covers one T cell receptor beta chain sequence. Its antigen remains unidentified. Germline loops: CDR1 SGHTA, CDR2 FQGNSA. This CDR3 has 15 amino acids. With 6 bases clipped from V and 4 bases from J, the junction kept 10 bases outside the gene matches. The data derive from a study of T cell clones after liver transplantation. In the study overall: A pre-transplant mixed lymphocyte reaction with TCRbeta sequencing defined graft-donor-reactive clones followed in post-transplant blood. Standard immunosuppression, with no induction, continued until 12-24 months after transplant. Patients counted as tolerant after at least one year off all immunosuppression, enzymes not exceeding twice normal. Study outcomes and limitations: Small, mixed patient groups and varying post-transplant times limit these conclusions.

TCRdb keeps only in-frame clones here, not all; method: immunoSEQ multiplex PCR. Of around 110,000 clones in the sample, over 75% were seen once. The gene calls are TRBV7-2 and TRBJ2-5; 8 bases fit TRBD1. Sample: CD4+ T cells from blood, taken 12 months after liver transplant. The sequence was obtained from a human patient who received a liver transplant. Some of the T cells may derive from the graft donor. The CDR3 loop is CASRDQGARPETQYF. The CDR3 DNA follows: TGTGCCAGCAGAGATCAGGGGGCGAGGCCAGAGACCCAGTACTTC.